The clone carrying this T cell receptor beta chain was found once. The antigen remains undetermined. This related bone marrow graft donor gave peripheral blood on the day of marrow donation. This entry comes from a study of T cells after posttransplantation cyclophosphamide. Study-wide findings and caveats: TRB clonality was highly associated with recipient CMV seropositivity and reactivation. Later post-transplant blood repertoires were often dominated by donor CD8+ memory clones.

Clones were sequenced by immunoSEQ multiplex PCR, and TCRdb holds only the in-frame ones, with some missing. Of some 66,000 clones listed, over 85% were seen once; the top ten hold about 3%. This CDR3 spans 13 amino acids. Germline loops: CDR1 SEHNR, CDR2 FQNEAQ (reference sequence). Trimming took off 7 bases at V and 1 base at J, with 10 bases between the two ends. The chain joins TRBV7-9 to TRBJ1-1; D unresolved. The source is a woman aged 25 to 39 in good health and a related stem cell transplant donor. The specimen sequenced was PBMCs. The CDR3 loop is CASTKTQNTEAFF. CDR3 DNA sequence: TGTGCCAGCACCAAGACACAGAACACTGAAGCTTTCTTT. Variable domain in full (rest from reference TRBV7-9 and TRBJ1-1): DTGVSQNPRHKITKRGQNVTFRCDPISEHNRLYWYRQTLGQGPEFLTYFQNEAQLEKSRLLSDRFSAERPKGSFSTLEIQRTEQGDSAMYLCASTKTQNTEAFFGQGTRLTVV.